The 23 T cell receptor beta chains below were found in one sample sequenced in a study of T cell changes during pregnancy in multiple sclerosis. Only in-frame clones appear in the TCRdb table, and some are missing; sequencing was by immunoSEQ multiplex PCR. The sample lists tens of thousands of clones; 92% were seen once. Sequencing used peripheral blood, obtained after pregnancy. The receptors here all came from a female donor with multiple sclerosis, enrolled in a pregnancy study.

This chain links TRBV29-1 with TRBJ1-1; TRBD1 matches at 7 bases. Germline V CDR1 and CDR2: SQVTM, ANQGSEA. CDR3 length: 12 amino acids. Germline trimming cut 6 bases from V and 4 bases from J; bases unmatched to any gene: 5. The chain's CDR3 is CSVDRDVTEAFF. The CDR3 nucleotides are TGCAGCGTCGACAGGGATGTCACTGAAGCTTTCTTT.

This chain joins TRBV19 and TRBJ2-1, with 8 bases fitting TRBD1. The V gene's germline CDR1 is LNHDA and CDR2 SQIVND (reference sequence). The CDR3 totals 15 residues. V was pared by 5 bases and J by 6 bases, with 9 bases of the junction left unmatched. CDR3 coding DNA: TGTGCCAGTAGTTTTGGACAGGGACGCCTCAATGAGCAGTTCTTC. Translation: CASSFGQGRLNEQFF.

This chain connects TRBV30 to TRBJ2-7, with D perhaps matching TRBD2 (6 bases). Deletions cut 2 bases from V and 1 base from J, with 15 bases between. The CDR3 has 15 amino acids. CDR1 is GTSNPN and CDR2 is SVGIG in the germline V gene (reference sequence). The CDR3 coding sequence is TGTGCCTGGAGTCCTTCTCCCGGGAGTTCCTACGAGCAGTACTTC. This encodes CAWSPSPGSSYEQYF.

The J gene is TRBJ2-1, the V gene TRBV15, with 9 bases aligning to TRBD1. This CDR3 contains 15 residues. Trimming at V came to 1 base and at J to 6 bases, leaving 4 bases not matched to a gene. Germline V gene lookup returns CDR1 LNHNV and CDR2 YYDKDF (reference sequence). CDR3 protein: CATSRVGQGLNEQFF. The CDR3 nucleotides are TGTGCCACCAGCAGAGTCGGACAGGGGCTCAATGAGCAGTTCTTC.

The chain couples TRBV6-5 to TRBJ2-7; TRBD1 aligns across 7 bases. Germline CDR1 reads MNHEY; CDR2 reads SVGAGI. The J segment lost 3 bases and the V segment lost 6 bases, leaving 5 bases of the junction unmatched. CDR3 length: 13 amino acids. DNA of the CDR3: TGTGCCAGCAGGGCAGGGGGTTTCTACGAGCAGTACTTC. Translation: CASRAGGFYEQYF.

This chain links TRBV11-1 with TRBJ2-7; 9 nucleotides line up with TRBD1. The CDR3 length is 14 residues. Germline V gene lookup returns CDR1 SGHAT and CDR2 FQDESV (reference sequence). V was clipped by 5 bases and J by 6 bases; unmatched bases: 8. The CDR3 loop is CASSPGTGYLEQYF. Here the CDR3 DNA reads TGTGCCAGCAGCCCCGGGACAGGGTATCTCGAGCAGTACTTC.

V usage is TRBV6-1 and J usage is TRBJ2-7, with D perhaps TRBD2 (6 bases). This CDR3 spans 14 amino acids. Looked up from germline, CDR1 is MNHNS and CDR2 is SASEGT. V was pared by 3 bases and J by 7 bases, with 16 bases between. The CDR3 loop is CASSEVPAAGEQYF. Here the CDR3 DNA reads TGTGCCAGCAGTGAGGTACCAGCAGCGGGTGAGCAGTACTTC.

The chain combines TRBV13 with TRBJ2-5; a weak D match, TRBD1 (5 bases). Between the trimmed V and J ends, which lost 9 bases and 4 bases, there was a span of 15 bases. The CDR3 has 13 residues. Germline assignment: CDR1 PRHDT and CDR2 FYEKMQ (reference sequence). This CDR3 reads CASLIRGSETQYF. CDR3 DNA: TGTGCCAGTCTTATAAGGGGATCAGAGACCCAGTACTTC.

The chain is built from TRBV6-5 and TRBJ1-5; a weak D match, TRBD1 (5 bases). This CDR3 is built from 15 residues. V was pared by 6 bases and J by 9 bases, with 21 bases between. Germline V gene lookup returns CDR1 MNHEY and CDR2 SVGAGI. The DNA of the CDR3 is TGTGCCAGCAGCCTCCGGCGAGGGGAGGGCTGGCCCCAGCATTTT. Amino acid sequence: CASSLRRGEGWPQHF.

The V call is TRBV7-8, the J call TRBJ2-2, with a tentative D call TRBD2 (6 bases). The CDR3 runs 16 residues. The germline CDR1 and CDR2 sequences are SGHVS and FQNEAQ. With 0 bases removed from V and 15 bases from J, the gap between germline ends came to 23 bases. CDR3 DNA sequence: TGTGCCAGCAGCTTAGCGTATAGCGGAGCGACCCGGGGGATGTTTTTT. The encoded protein is CASSLAYSGATRGMFF.

The rearrangement links TRBV7-2 to TRBJ2-7; 8 bases align to TRBD1. V gave up 3 bases and J gave up 5 bases; unmatched junction bases: 0. CDR1 and CDR2 from the germline V gene are SGHTA and FQGNSA. This CDR3 comprises 12 residues. This CDR3 reads CASSLTGDEQYF. CDR3 in DNA: TGTGCCAGCAGCTTGACAGGGGACGAGCAGTACTTC.

DNA of the CDR3: TGTGCCTGGGGAGGGGGCCAGTCAGGGAAAAGAGATACGCAGTATTTT. Translation: CAWGGGQSGKRDTQYF. The J gene is TRBJ2-3, the V gene TRBV30; D is possibly TRBD1 (7 bases). This CDR3 comprises 16 residues. V was pared by 5 bases and J by 5 bases, with 23 bases between. The germline V gene encodes CDR1 GTSNPN and CDR2 SVGIG (reference sequence).

The chain carries TRBV6-1 and TRBJ1-1; possible D gene TRBD1, 5 bases. CDR1 MNHNS and CDR2 SASEGT come from the germline V gene. V gave up 2 bases and J gave up 7 bases, with 11 bases separating them. The CDR3 covers 13 residues. The CDR3 region is CASSERGLGEAFF. DNA for the CDR3: TGTGCCAGCAGTGAACGGGGGTTGGGTGAAGCTTTCTTT.

For the CDR3, the DNA is TGTGCCAGCAGTTCCGGCAACCATGGGGGGCAGCCCCAGCATTTT. Translating it yields CASSSGNHGGQPQHF. The chain joins TRBV28 to TRBJ1-5, with a possible D match to TRBD1 (5 bases). Trimming left V 4 bases short and J 7 bases short, with 17 bases between. This CDR3 is 15 amino acids long. Germline loops: CDR1 MDHEN, CDR2 SYDVKM.

V is TRBV27 and J is TRBJ2-7; 7 bases match TRBD1. The junction had 5 bases not matched to a gene; V was cut back by 6 bases and J by 6 bases. The CDR3 extends over 12 amino acids. Germline V gene sequence: CDR1 MNHEY, CDR2 SMNVEV (reference sequence). CDR3 DNA: TGTGCCAGCAGCAATCCAGGGGGCGAGCAGTACTTC. Translated, it gives CASSNPGGEQYF.

This chain uses TRBV11-3 with TRBJ1-2; no reliable D call. Trimming took 0 bases from V and 0 from J, leaving 14 bases between them. Germline loops: CDR1 SGHNT, CDR2 YENEEA. The CDR3 contains 17 residues. The CDR3 bases are TGTGCCAGCAGCTTAGAACACCCCACCTCCACTAACTATGGCTACACCTTC. Its translation is CASSLEHPTSTNYGYTF.

V gene TRBV7-9 combines with J gene TRBJ1-2; D possibly corresponds to TRBD1 (6 bases). The CDR3 runs 13 residues. CDR1 is SEHNR and CDR2 is FQNEAQ in the germline V gene (reference sequence). V lost 1 base, J lost 8 bases, and 11 bases lay in between. CDR3 nucleotides: TGTGCCAGCAGCTTAGGGGACAAGAGAGGCTACACCTTC. Translation: CASSLGDKRGYTF.

V gene TRBV30 combines with J gene TRBJ1-2; D possibly corresponds to TRBD1 (6 bases). V dropped 3 bases and J dropped 14 bases, with 22 bases sitting between them. Per germline, CDR1 GTSNPN and CDR2 SVGIG (reference sequence). CDR3 length: 13 amino acids. The CDR3 DNA is TGTGCCTGGAGCCAGAGCCCAGGGGCCCCCGCTACCTTC. It translates to CAWSQSPGAPATF.

The J gene is TRBJ1-4, the V gene TRBV12-5; D unresolved. The ends were cut back, 2 bases at V and 5 bases at J, with 6 bases in the middle. CDR3 length: 13 residues. Germline assignment: CDR1 LGHNT and CDR2 FRNRAP. CDR3 in amino acids: CASGLSLNEKLFF. The CDR3, as DNA: TGTGCTAGTGGTTTGAGCCTAAATGAAAAACTGTTTTTT.

The chain joins TRBV19 to TRBJ2-1, with D unresolved. This CDR3 contains 14 residues. V was cut by 5 bases and J by 3 bases, with 11 bases left in between. Looked up from germline, CDR1 is LNHDA and CDR2 is SQIVND (reference sequence). The CDR3 coding sequence is TGTGCCAGTAGTCGTGAACCACTCTACAATGAGCAGTTCTTC. Translated: CASSREPLYNEQFF. Supplemented by reference TRBV19 and TRBJ2-1, the full variable domain reads DGGITQSPKYLFRKEGQNVTLSCEQNLNHDAMYWYRQDPGQGLRLIYYSQIVNDFQKGDIAEGYSVSREKKESFPLTVTSAQKNPTAFYLCASSREPLYNEQFFGPGTRLTVL.

The chain combines TRBV18 with TRBJ2-7, with unresolved D. This CDR3 spans 12 amino acids. The V and J ends lost 1 base and 5 bases respectively, with 6 bases between them. Germline assignment: CDR1 KGHSH and CDR2 LQKENI. CDR3 sequence: CASSPQLNEQYF. DNA of the CDR3: TGTGCCAGCTCACCACAATTAAACGAGCAGTACTTC.

The chain combines TRBV27 with TRBJ2-7; a weak D match, TRBD1 (6 bases). The germline CDR1 and CDR2 sequences are MNHEY and SMNVEV (reference sequence). With 6 bases removed from V and 2 bases from J, the gap between germline ends came to 17 bases. The length of the CDR3 is 15 residues. The CDR3 here is CASSPGFGGPYEQYF. The DNA for the CDR3 is TGTGCCAGCAGCCCAGGGTTTGGGGGCCCCTACGAGCAGTACTTC.

This chain links TRBV10-2 with TRBJ2-4, with 8 nucleotides matching TRBD1. V gave up 0 bases and J gave up 2 bases; unmatched junction bases: 6. The germline gives CDR1 WSHSY, CDR2 SAAADI. This CDR3 contains 17 residues. In nucleotides, the CDR3 is TGCGCCAGCAGTGAGTCGATGGACAGGGTCTCCAAAAACATTCAGTACTTC. Residues: CASSESMDRVSKNIQYF.